The clone carrying this T cell receptor (beta chain) was observed once. This sample stems from a study of blood T cell repertoires in COVID-19. The CDR3 is 15 residues long. Germline V lookup: CDR1 SGHAT, CDR2 FQNNGV. Between the trimmed V and J ends, which lost 5 bases and 7 bases, there was a span of 17 bases. Original data processing: Amplification of reference gene primers provided the estimated nucleated cell counts. TCRdb keeps only in-frame clones here, not all; method: immunoSEQ multiplex PCR. V, J and clone size are taken as reported in that table, and D and trimming were inferred from the DNA itself. The sample yields some 240,000 clones, nearly 90% seen once. In Seattle, patients joined the study during active infection and were tracked longitudinally.

The sample comprised peripheral blood. This chain links TRBV11-2 with TRBJ2-2, with D perhaps TRBD2 (5 bases). The source is a woman aged 60-75 years with COVID-19, enrolled during active disease. The CDR3 spells CASSPVAGVIGELFF. The CDR3 DNA reads TGTGCCAGCAGCCCCGTAGCCGGGGTTATCGGGGAGCTGTTTTTT.